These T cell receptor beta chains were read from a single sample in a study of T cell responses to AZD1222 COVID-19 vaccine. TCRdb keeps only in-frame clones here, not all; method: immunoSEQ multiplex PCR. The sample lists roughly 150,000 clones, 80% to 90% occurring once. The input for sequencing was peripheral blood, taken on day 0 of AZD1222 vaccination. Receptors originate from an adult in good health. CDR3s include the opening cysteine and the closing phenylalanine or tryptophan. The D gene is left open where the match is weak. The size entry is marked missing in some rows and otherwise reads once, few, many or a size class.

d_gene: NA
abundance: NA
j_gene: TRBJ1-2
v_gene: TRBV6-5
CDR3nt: TGTGCCAGCAGTTACAACAGGCGGTTCGGCTATGGCTACACCTTC
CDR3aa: CASSYNRRFGYGYTF

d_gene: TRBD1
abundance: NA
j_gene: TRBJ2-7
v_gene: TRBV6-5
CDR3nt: TGTGCCAGCAGTTGGGTAGGACAGGGGACTACCTACGAGCAGTACTTC
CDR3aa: CASSWVGQGTTYEQYF

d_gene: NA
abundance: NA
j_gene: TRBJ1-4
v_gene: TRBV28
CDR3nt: TGTGCCAGCAGTTGGCAGGGAAGAGATGAAAAACTGTTTTTT
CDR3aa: CASSWQGRDEKLFF

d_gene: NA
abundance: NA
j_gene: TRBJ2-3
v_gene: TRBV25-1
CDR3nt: TGTGCCAGCAGTGATATGGCGTCTAGCCCCACAGATACGCAGTATTTT
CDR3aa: CASSDMASSPTDTQYF

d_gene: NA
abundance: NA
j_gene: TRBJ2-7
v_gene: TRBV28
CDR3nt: TGTGCCAGCAGTTTGGGTCCGGGCCACTACGAGCAGTACTTC
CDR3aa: CASSLGPGHYEQYF

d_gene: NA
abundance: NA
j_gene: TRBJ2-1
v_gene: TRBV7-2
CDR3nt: TGTGCCAGCAGCTTAGCCGGGCCCTCCTACAATGAGCAGTTCTTC
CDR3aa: CASSLAGPSYNEQFF

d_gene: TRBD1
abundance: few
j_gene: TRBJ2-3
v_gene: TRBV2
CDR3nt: TGTGCCAGCAGTTTGACAGGGAGTTGGGGTGATACGCAGTATTTT
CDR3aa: CASSLTGSWGDTQYF

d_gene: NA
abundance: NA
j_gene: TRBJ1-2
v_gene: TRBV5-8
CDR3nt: TGTGCCGGGGGGGCGGGCCCCGCGGTCTATGGCTACACCTTC
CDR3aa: CAGGAGPAVYGYTF

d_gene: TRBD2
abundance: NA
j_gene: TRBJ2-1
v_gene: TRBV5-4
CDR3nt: TGTGCCAGCAGCTCTAGCGGGGATGAGCAGTTCTTC
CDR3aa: CASSSSGDEQFF

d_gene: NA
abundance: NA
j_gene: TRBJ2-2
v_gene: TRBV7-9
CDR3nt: TGTGCCAGCAGCCTAACATCGGGGATCCGGGACGGGGAGCTGTTTTTT
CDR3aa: CASSLTSGIRDGELFF

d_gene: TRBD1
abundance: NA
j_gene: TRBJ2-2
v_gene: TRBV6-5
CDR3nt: TGTGCCGGGAAATGGACAGGGGGCGCGGGCGGGGAGCTGTTTTTT
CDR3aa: CAGKWTGGAGGELFF

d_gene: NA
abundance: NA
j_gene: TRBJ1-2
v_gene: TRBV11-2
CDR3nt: TGTGCCAGCAGCTTAGGTGTAGGTAACTATGGCTACACCTTC
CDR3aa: CASSLGVGNYGYTF

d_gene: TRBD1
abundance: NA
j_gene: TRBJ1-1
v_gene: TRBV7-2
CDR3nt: TGTGCCAGCAGCCCTTTATTATCAGGGGGCACTGAAGCTTTCTTT
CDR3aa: CASSPLLSGGTEAFF

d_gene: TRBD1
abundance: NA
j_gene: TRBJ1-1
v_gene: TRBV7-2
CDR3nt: TGTGCCAGCAGCTTACTCGGACAGGCGAACACTGAAGCTTTCTTT
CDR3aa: CASSLLGQANTEAFF

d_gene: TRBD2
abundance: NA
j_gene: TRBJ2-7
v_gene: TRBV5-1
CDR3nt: TGCGCCAGCAGCTTTTTAACTAGCGGGATGTACGAGCAGTACTTC
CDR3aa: CASSFLTSGMYEQYF

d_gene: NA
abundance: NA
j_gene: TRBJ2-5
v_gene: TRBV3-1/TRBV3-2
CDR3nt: TGTGCCAGCAGCCAAGGACGCAGCCAAGAGACCCAGTACTTC
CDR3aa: CASSQGRSQETQYF

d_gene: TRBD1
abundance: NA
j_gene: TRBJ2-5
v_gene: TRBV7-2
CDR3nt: TGTGCCAGCAGCTTTCAAGGGGGACAGTACCAAGAGACCCAGTACTTC
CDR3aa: CASSFQGGQYQETQYF

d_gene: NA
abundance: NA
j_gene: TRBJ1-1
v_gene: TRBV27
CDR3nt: TGTGCCAGCAGCCTCGGGGGTAAGGAAGCTTTCTTT
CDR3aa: CASSLGGKEAFF

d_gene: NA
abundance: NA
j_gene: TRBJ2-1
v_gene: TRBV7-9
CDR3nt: TGTGCCAGCAGCATGGGGGGCCCCTCTTGGGGTGAGCAGTTCTTC
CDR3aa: CASSMGGPSWGEQFF

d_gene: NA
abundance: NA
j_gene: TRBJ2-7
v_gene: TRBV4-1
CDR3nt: TGCGCCAGCAGCCAGCGGGAATTGGGTGAGCAGTACTTC
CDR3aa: CASSQRELGEQYF

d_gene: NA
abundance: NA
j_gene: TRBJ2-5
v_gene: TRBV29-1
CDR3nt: TGCAGCGAGAGATCCAGGACGTCAGAGACCCAGTACTTC
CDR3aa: CSERSRTSETQYF

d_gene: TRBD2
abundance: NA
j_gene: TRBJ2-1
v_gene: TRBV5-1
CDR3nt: TGCGCCAGCAGCTTGGAGCTAGCGGGTTACAATGAGCAGTTCTTC
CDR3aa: CASSLELAGYNEQFF

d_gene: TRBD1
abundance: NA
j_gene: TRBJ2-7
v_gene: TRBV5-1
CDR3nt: TGCGCCAGCAGCTTGGAGCAGGGGGAGTTTTACTTC
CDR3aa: CASSLEQGEFYF

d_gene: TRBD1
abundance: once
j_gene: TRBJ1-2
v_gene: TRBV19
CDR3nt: TGTGCCAGCCAAGACAGGGGACTCTCTGGCTACACCTTC
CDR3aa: CASQDRGLSGYTF

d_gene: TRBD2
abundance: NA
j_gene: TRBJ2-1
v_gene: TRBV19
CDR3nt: TGTGCCACCCGAGCGGGGGCCTACAATGAGCAGTTCTTC
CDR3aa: CATRAGAYNEQFF

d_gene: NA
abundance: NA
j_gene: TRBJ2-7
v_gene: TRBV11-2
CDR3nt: TGTGCCAGCAGCCTATTACTGGGGTGGGGGTTCGGCGAGCAGTACTTC
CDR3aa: CASSLLLGWGFGEQYF

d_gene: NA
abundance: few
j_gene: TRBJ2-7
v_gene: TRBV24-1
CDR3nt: TGTGCCACCAGTGATTTAAACGAGCAGTACTTC
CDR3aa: CATSDLNEQYF

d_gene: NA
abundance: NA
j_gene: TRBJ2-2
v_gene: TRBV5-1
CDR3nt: TGCGCCAGCAGCTTAGCTACTTCCGGGGAGCTGTTTTTT
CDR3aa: CASSLATSGELFF

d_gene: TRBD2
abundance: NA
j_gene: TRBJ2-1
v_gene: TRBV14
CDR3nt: TGTGCCAGCAGCCAAGGGGGAGGGTTCTATGAGCAGTTCTTC
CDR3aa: CASSQGGGFYEQFF

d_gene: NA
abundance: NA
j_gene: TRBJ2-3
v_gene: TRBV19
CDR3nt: TGTGCCAGTATGTCAGATACGCAGTATTTT
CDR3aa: CASMSDTQYF

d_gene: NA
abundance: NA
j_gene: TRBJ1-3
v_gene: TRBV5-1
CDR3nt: TGCGCCAGCAGCCCGGGACAAGACTCTGGAAACACCATATATTTT
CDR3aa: CASSPGQDSGNTIYF

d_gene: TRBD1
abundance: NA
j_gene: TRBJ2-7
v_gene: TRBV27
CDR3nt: TGTGCCAGCAGTCCCTGGACAGGCCTTTCCTACGAGCAGTACTTC
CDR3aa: CASSPWTGLSYEQYF

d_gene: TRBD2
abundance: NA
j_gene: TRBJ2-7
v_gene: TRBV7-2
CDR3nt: TGTGCCAGCAGCTTTAGCGGGGGATACTACGAGCAGTACTTC
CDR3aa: CASSFSGGYYEQYF

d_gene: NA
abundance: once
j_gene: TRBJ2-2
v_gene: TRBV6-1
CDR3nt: TGTGCCAGCAGTGAATGGGCGGGTTTTCCCGGGGAGCTGTTTTTT
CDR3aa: CASSEWAGFPGELFF

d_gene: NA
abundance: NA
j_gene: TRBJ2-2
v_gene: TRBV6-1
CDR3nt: TGTGCCAGCAGTGAAGGGGGGAGCACCGGGGAGCTGTTTTTT
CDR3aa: CASSEGGSTGELFF

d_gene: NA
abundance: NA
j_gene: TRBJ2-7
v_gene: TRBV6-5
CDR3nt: TGTGCCAGCAGTTACGACCGCAAAAGCCGGTACGAGCAGTACTTC
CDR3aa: CASSYDRKSRYEQYF

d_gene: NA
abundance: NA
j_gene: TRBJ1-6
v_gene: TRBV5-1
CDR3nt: TGCGCCAGCAGCTTGGATAATTCACCCCTCCACTTT
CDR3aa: CASSLDNSPLHF

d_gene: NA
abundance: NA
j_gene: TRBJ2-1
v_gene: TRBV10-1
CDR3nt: TGCGCCAGCAGACACCCACACGGGGGTTCCTACAATGAGCAGTTCTTC
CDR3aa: CASRHPHGGSYNEQFF

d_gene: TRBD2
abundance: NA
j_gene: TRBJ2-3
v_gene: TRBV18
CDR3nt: TGTGCCAGCGGACTAGCGGGAGATACGCAGTATTTT
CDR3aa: CASGLAGDTQYF

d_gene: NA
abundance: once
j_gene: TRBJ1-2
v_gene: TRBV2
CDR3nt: TGTGCCAGCAGGGCAGACCAAGACTATGGCTACACCTTC
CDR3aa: CASRADQDYGYTF

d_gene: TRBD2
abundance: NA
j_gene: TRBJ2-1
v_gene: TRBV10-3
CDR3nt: TGTGCCATCAAGGGGACTAGCGGGAATGAGCAGTTCTTC
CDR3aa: CAIKGTSGNEQFF

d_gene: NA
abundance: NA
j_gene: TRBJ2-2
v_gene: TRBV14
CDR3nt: TGTGCCAGCAGCTCCCGGATGGGCGGGGAGCTGTTTTTT
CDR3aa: CASSSRMGGELFF

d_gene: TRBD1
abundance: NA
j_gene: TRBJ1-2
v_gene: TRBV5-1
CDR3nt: TGCGCCAGCAGCTTGGAACAGGGGGTCTATGGCTACACCTTC
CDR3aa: CASSLEQGVYGYTF

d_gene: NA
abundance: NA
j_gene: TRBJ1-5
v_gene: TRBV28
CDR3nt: TGTGCCAGCAGACAGCACCCCAATCAGCCCCAGCATTTT
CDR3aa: CASRQHPNQPQHF

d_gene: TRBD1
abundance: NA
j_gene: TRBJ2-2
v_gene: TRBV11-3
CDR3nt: TGTGCCAGCAGCTTAGCACCACAGGGGCGGATCACCGGGGAGCTGTTTTTT
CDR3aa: CASSLAPQGRITGELFF

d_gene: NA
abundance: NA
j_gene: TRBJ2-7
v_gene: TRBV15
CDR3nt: TGTGCCACCAGCCTACAGAGCTCCTACGAGCAGTACTTC
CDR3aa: CATSLQSSYEQYF

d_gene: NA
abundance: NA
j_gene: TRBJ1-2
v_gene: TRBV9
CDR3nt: TGTGCCAGCAGCGTAAACGGGGCCTATGGCTACACCTTC
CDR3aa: CASSVNGAYGYTF

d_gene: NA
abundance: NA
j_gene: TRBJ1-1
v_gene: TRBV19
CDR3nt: TGTGCCAGTAGTATTTGGGCCTTCAGTGGTAACACTGAAGCTTTCTTT
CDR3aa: CASSIWAFSGNTEAFF